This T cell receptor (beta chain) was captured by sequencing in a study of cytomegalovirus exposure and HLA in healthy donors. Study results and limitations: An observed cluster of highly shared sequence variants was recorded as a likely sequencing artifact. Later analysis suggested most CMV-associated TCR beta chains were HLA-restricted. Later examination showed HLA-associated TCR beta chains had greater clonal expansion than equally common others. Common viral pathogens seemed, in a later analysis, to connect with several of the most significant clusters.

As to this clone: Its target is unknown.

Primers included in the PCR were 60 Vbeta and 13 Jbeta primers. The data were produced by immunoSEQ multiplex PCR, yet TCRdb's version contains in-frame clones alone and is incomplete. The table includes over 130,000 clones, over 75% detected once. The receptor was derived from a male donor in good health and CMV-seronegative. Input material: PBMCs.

In DNA, the CDR3 is TGCGCCAGCAGCTTGACAGCGGGACGGGACAATGAGCAGTTCTTC. This encodes CASSLTAGRDNEQFF. This rearrangement joins TRBV5-1 to TRBJ2-1; 7 nucleotides line up with TRBD2. In germline, CDR1 is SGHRS, CDR2 YFSETQ. The CDR3 has 15 amino acids. Losses at the gene ends were 1 base for V and 5 bases for J; bases not matched to a gene: 6.